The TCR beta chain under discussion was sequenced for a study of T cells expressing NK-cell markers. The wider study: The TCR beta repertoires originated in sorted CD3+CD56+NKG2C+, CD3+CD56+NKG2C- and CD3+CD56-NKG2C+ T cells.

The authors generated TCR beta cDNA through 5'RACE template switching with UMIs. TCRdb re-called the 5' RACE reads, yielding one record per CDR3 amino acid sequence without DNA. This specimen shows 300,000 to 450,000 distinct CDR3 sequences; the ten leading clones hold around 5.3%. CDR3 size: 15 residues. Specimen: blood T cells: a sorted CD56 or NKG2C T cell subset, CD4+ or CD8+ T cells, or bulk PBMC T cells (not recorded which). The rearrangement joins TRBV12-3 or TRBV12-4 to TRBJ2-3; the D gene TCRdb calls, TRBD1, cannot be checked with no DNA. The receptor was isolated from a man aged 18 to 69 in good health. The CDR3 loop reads CASSKGTASRDTQYF.